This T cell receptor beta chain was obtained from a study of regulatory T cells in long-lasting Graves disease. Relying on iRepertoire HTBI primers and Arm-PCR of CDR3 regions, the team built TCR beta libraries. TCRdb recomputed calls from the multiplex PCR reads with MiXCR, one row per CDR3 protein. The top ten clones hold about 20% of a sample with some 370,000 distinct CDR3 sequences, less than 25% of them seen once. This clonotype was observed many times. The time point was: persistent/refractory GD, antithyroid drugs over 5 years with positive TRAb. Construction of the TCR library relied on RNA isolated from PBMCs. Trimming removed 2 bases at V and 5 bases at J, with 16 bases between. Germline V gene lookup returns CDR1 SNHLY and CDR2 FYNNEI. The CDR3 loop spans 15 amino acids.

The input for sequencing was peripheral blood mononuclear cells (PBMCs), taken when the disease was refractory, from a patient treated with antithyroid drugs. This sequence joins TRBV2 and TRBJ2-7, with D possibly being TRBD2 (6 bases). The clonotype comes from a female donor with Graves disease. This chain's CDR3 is CASSEQGTGVDEQYF. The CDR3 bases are TGTGCCAGCAGTGAACAAGGGACGGGAGTAGACGAGCAGTACTTC.